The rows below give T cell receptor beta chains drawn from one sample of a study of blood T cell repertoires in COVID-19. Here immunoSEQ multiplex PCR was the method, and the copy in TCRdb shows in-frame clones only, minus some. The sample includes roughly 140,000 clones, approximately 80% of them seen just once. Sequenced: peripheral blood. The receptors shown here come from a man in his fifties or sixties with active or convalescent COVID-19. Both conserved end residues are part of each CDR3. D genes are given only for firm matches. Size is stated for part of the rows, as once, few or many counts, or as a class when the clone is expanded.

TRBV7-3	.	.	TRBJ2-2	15	TGTGCCAGCAGTCAGGACAGCTTGAACACCGGGGAGCTGTTTTTT	CASSQDSLNTGELFF
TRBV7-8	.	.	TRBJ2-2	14	TGTGCCAGCAGCTTAGGGACAGTGACCGGGGAGCTGTTTTTT	CASSLGTVTGELFF
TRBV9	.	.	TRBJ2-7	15	TGTGCCAGCAGCCCCCGTTCTACAGAATCCTACGAGCAGTACTTC	CASSPRSTESYEQYF
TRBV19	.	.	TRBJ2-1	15	TGTGCCAGTAGTATCCTTATCGGCAGGAGGAATGAGCAGTTCTTC	CASSILIGRRNEQFF
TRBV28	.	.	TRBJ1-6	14	TGTGCCAGCAGTTTAGCAGGGCCTAATTCACCCCTCCACTTT	CASSLAGPNSPLHF
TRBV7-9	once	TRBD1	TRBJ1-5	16	TGTGCCAGCAGCCTGGACAGGGCTCCTAGCAATCAGCCCCAGCATTTT	CASSLDRAPSNQPQHF
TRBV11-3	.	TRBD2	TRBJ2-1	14	TGTGCCAGCAGCCGTAGCGGGAGGGGGAATGAGCAGTTCTTC	CASSRSGRGNEQFF
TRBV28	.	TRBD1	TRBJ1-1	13	TGTGCCATCAAGGACAGGGGGCGGGCTGAAGCTTTCTTT	CAIKDRGRAEAFF
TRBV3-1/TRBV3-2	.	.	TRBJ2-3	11	TGTGCCAGCTGCGGGGCAGATACGCAGTATTTT	CASCGADTQYF
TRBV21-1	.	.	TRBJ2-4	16	TGTGCCAGCCGGCTAGCGGGTGTCCTAGCCAAAAACATTCAGTACTTC	CASRLAGVLAKNIQYF
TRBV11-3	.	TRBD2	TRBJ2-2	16	TGTGCCAGCAACAACATAGCGGGAGGAGGGACCGGGGAGCTGTTTTTT	CASNNIAGGGTGELFF
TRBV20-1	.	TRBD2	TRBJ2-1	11	TGCAGTCCCGGGAGGTACGGTGAGCAGTTCTTC	CSPGRYGEQFF
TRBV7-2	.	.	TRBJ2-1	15	TGTGCCAGCAGCTTAAGGGGAGGCTCCTACAATGAGCAGTTCTTC	CASSLRGGSYNEQFF
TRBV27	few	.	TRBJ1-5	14	TGTGCCAGCAGTTTATCGTTCAGGGGCCAGCCCCAGCATTTT	CASSLSFRGQPQHF
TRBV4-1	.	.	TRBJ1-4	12	TGCGCCAGCAGCCAAGATGCGAGGAAACTGTTTTTT	CASSQDARKLFF
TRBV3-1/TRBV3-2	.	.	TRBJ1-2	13	TGTGCCAGCAGCCCTATCGGACAGACTGGCTACACCTTC	CASSPIGQTGYTF
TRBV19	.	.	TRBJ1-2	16	TGTGCCAGTAGCTCACCAACAGGGTCGGCTAACTATGGCTACACCTTC	CASSSPTGSANYGYTF
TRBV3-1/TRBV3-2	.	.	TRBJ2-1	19	TGTGCCAGCAGCCGACAAGCCGAGGGATGGGGGTCGGGGGACAATGAGCAGTTCTTC	CASSRQAEGWGSGDNEQFF
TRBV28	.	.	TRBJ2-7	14	TGTGCCAGCATCCCGCTGTGGGGGCAGGACGAGCAGTACTTC	CASIPLWGQDEQYF
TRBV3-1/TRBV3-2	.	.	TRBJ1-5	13	TGTGCCAGCAGCCAAGATGTAAATCAGCCCCAGCATTTT	CASSQDVNQPQHF
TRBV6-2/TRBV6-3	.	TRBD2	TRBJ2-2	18	TGTGCCAGCAGTTACCCCGGGACTAGCGGGCTAAACACCGGGGAGCTGTTTTTT	CASSYPGTSGLNTGELFF
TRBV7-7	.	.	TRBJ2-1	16	TGTGCCAGCAGCGTAGGCAGGGCTCTTCGCTACAATGAGCAGTTCTTC	CASSVGRALRYNEQFF
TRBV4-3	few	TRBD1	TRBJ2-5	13	TGCGCCAGCAGCCCGGGCAGGGGGCAGACCCAGTACTTC	CASSPGRGQTQYF
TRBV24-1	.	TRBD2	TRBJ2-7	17	TGTGCCACCAGTGGCCCCACCGGGACTAGGGGAGTTTACGAGCAGTACTTC	CATSGPTGTRGVYEQYF
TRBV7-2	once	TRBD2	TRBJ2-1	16	TGTGCCAGCAGCTTAGGGGCGGGAGGCCAGTACAATGAGCAGTTCTTC	CASSLGAGGQYNEQFF
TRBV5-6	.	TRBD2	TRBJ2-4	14	TGTGCCAGCAGCTTGTGGGAGGGATTAAACATTCAGTACTTC	CASSLWEGLNIQYF
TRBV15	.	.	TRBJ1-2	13	TGTGCCACCAGCAGAGAGGGGGGAGATGGCTACACCTTC	CATSREGGDGYTF
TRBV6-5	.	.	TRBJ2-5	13	TGTGCCAGCATAGGTTGGCGGCAAGAGACCCAGTACTTC	CASIGWRQETQYF
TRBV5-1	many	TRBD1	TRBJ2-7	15	TGCGCCAGCAGCCCCGCCGGGACAGGGGCCTACGAGCAGTACTTC	CASSPAGTGAYEQYF